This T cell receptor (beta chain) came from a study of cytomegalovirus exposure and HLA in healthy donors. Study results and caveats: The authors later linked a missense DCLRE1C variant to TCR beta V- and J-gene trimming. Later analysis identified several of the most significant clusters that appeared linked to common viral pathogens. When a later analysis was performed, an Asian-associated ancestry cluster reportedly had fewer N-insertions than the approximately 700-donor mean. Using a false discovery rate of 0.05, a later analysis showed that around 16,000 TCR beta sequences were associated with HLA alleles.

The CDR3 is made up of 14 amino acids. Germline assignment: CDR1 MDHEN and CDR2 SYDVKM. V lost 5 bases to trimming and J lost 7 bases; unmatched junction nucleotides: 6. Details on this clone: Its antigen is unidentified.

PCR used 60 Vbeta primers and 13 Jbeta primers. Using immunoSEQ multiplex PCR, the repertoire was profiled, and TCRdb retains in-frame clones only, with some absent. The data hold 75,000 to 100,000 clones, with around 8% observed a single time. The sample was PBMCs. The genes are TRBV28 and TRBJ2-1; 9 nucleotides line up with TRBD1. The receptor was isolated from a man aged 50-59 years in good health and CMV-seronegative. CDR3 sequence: CASSTGQGRNEQFF. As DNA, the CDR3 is TGTGCCAGCAGTACCGGACAGGGGAGGAATGAGCAGTTCTTC.